This T cell receptor (beta chain) was documented in a study of blood T cells in healthy people across ages. On the study more broadly: Roughly one uniquely barcoded beta molecule per two T cells was captured.

A second about 7 to 11 cycle PCR used barcoded and J-beta primers. TCRdb processed the 5' RACE reads anew with MiXCR; each CDR3 protein has one entry. This table has 650,000 to 700,000 distinct CDR3 sequences, 32% appearing once. This clonotype was seen ten or more times. What it binds is unknown. The V and J ends lost 1 base and 4 bases, in that order; junction bases with no gene match: 6. This CDR3 has 16 residues. Germline CDR1 reads SGHTA; CDR2 reads FQGNSA. The study, taken as a whole, reports: The donors' CMV status was not determined, possibly confounding changes in expanded clonotypes. The fall in TCR beta diversity per million T cells was roughly linear with age. Naive CD4+ cells and diversity were both higher in long-lived donors than in aged donors.

The V call is TRBV7-2, the J call TRBJ2-1, with TRBD2 identical over 8 bases. Sequences were obtained from blood. The clonotype comes from an elderly woman in good health. The CDR3 nucleotides read TGTGCCAGCAGCTTAGGTACTAGCGGATATTACAATGAGCAGTTCTTC. It yields the protein CASSLGTSGYYNEQFF.